Below are 18 T cell receptor beta chains sequenced from a single sample in a study of blood T cells in healthy people across ages. The second PCR ran roughly 7 to 12 cycles with a sample-barcoded 5' primer and J-beta primers. TCRdb re-derived calls from the 5' RACE reads in MiXCR, one entry per CDR3 protein. This sample has about 970,000 distinct CDR3 sequences, with 51% found just once. The sample was blood. Receptors originate from a woman aged 55 to 70 in good health.

The genes are TRBV20-1 and TRBJ2-7; 7 bases are a match to TRBD1. This CDR3 contains 14 residues. CDR1 and CDR2 (germline): DFQATT, SNEGSKA (reference sequence). Trimming cost V 2 bases and J 5 bases; bases outside gene matches: 9. DNA for the CDR3: TGCAGTGCTAGAAGGCAGGGACAGATAGACGAGCAGTACTTC. It encodes CSARRQGQIDEQYF.

This clonotype was seen a few times. The chain carries TRBV25-1 and TRBJ2-1, with TRBD2 as a possible D gene (5 bases). This CDR3 is built from 15 residues. Germline CDR1 reads MGHDK; CDR2 reads SYGVNS. V lost 3 bases to trimming and J lost 3 bases, with 12 bases between them. The CDR3 sequence: CASSDTSKVYNEQFF. In DNA, the CDR3 is TGTGCCAGCAGTGATACTAGTAAGGTCTACAATGAGCAGTTCTTC. Complete variable domain (other parts from reference TRBV25-1 and TRBJ2-1): EADIYQTPRYLVIGTGKKITLECSQTMGHDKMYWYQQDPGMELHLIHYSYGVNSTEKGDLSSESTVSRIRTEHFPLTLESARPSHTSQYLCASSDTSKVYNEQFFGPGTRLTVL.

CDR3 sequence reads: CASSQEVWGGGANVLTF. CDR3 nucleotides: TGCGCCAGCAGCCAAGAGGTTTGGGGTGGAGGGGCCAACGTCCTGACTTTC. The chain links TRBV4-1 to TRBJ2-6; no firm D call. The CDR3 spans 17 residues. V lost 0 bases and J lost 4, with 13 bases in between. Germline V gene lookup returns CDR1 MGHRA and CDR2 YSYEKL.

Only one count was recorded for this clonotype. V usage is TRBV20-1 and J usage is TRBJ2-7, with 11 bases identical to TRBD1. J lost 3 bases, V lost 4 bases, and 11 bases had no gene match. Germline V gene data show CDR1 as DFQATT and CDR2 as SNEGSKA (reference sequence). This CDR3 is built from 16 residues. The CDR3 loop reads CSAKDGTGGHNYEQYF. The CDR3 nucleotides read TGCAGTGCTAAAGACGGGACAGGGGGGCACAACTACGAGCAGTACTTC.

This chain joins TRBV5-1 and TRBJ2-1; the D gene could be TRBD1 or TRBD2 (6 bases each). This CDR3 is 14 amino acids long. Germline V CDR1 and CDR2: SGHRS, YFSETQ. The V and J ends lost 4 bases and 2 bases respectively, with 10 bases between them. In DNA form, the CDR3 reads TGCGCCAGCAGCGAGGGGGGAGCCTACAATGAGCAGTTCTTC. Translating gives CASSEGGAYNEQFF.

This clonotype was picked up a small number of times. This chain connects TRBV7-9 to TRBJ2-7; 12 nucleotides align to TRBD1. The CDR3 length is 16 residues. V was pared by 5 bases and J by 6 bases, with 11 bases of the junction left unmatched. Looked up from germline, CDR1 is SEHNR and CDR2 is FQNEAQ (reference sequence). This CDR3 is CASSQQAGTGGGEQYF. CDR3 in DNA: TGTGCCAGCAGCCAACAAGCCGGGACAGGGGGCGGCGAGCAGTACTTC.

This clonotype was counted a single time. The genes are TRBV12-3 or TRBV12-4 and TRBJ2-7; D possibly corresponds to TRBD2 (6 bases). Trimming removed 7 bases at V and 7 bases at J, with 20 bases between. This CDR3 spans 14 amino acids. CDR3 amino acids: CASTLSGLPREQYF. CDR3 nucleotide sequence: TGTGCCAGCACCCTATCGGGACTTCCACGAGAGCAGTACTTC.

The genes are TRBV29-1 and TRBJ2-7, with 9 bases identical to TRBD1. The CDR3 spans 15 residues. With V trimmed by 6 bases and J by 6 bases, 15 bases remained unmatched. Germline V gene sequence: CDR1 SQVTM, CDR2 ANQGSEA. CDR3 amino acids: CSVGKQGAIPTEQYF. CDR3 in DNA: TGCAGCGTAGGGAAACAGGGGGCGATCCCTACCGAGCAGTACTTC.

Note on this clonotype: The germline gene is not matched at one end of the junction; a read error may be the cause. The chain recombines TRBV25-1 with TRBJ1-6, with 7 bases matching TRBD1. Germline V CDR1 and CDR2: MGHDK, SYGVNS. This CDR3 is built from 13 residues. The CDR3 is CASNEQGHAPLHF. The CDR3 DNA reads as TGTGCCAGCAATGAACAGGGGCATGCACCCCTCCACTTT.

This clonotype showed up just a few times. The CDR3 here is CASSPRTGANYEQYF. The CDR3 region has the DNA TGTGCCAGCAGTCCTCGGACAGGGGCCAACTACGAGCAGTACTTC. V gene TRBV6-1 combines with J gene TRBJ2-7; the match to TRBD1 covers 9 bases. Germline lookup yields CDR1 MNHNS and CDR2 SASEGT. The ends lost 5 bases at V and 3 bases at J; junction bases unmatched: 8. This CDR3 has 15 amino acids.

This clonotype occurred many times. V gene TRBV4-2 combines with J gene TRBJ2-7; D is possibly TRBD2 (5 bases). V dropped 1 base and J dropped 3 bases, with 19 bases sitting between them. CDR3 length: 17 residues. Germline assignment: CDR1 LGHNA and CDR2 YNFKEQ. The CDR3 protein is CASSQVVPSQVLYEQYF. CDR3 nucleotide sequence: TGTGCCAGCAGCCAAGTCGTACCTAGCCAGGTACTCTACGAGCAGTACTTC.

This clonotype was detected only a few times. At one boundary the junction diverges from the germline segment, which might be a read error. The rearrangement joins TRBV6-5 to TRBJ2-5; tentative D call: TRBD1 (6 bases). The germline V gene has CDR1 MNHEY and CDR2 SVGAGI. The CDR3 length is 13 residues. The CDR3 DNA reads as TGTGCCAGTAGTTATCCAGGGGATGAGACCCAGTACTTC. Its translation is CASSYPGDETQYF.

The chain carries TRBV20-1 and TRBJ2-5; 10 bases are shared with TRBD2. The end of the DNA aligns better with TRBJ2-7, so the J call may be wrong. The CDR3 loop spans 15 amino acids. CDR1 and CDR2 from the germline V gene are DFQATT and SNEGSKA (reference sequence). Here the CDR3 reads CSAMSSPSGSGEQYF. CDR3 bases: TGCAGTGCTATGTCCTCCCCTAGCGGGAGCGGCGAGCAGTACTTC.

V gene TRBV6-5 combines with J gene TRBJ2-5, with 7 bases lining up with TRBD1. The CDR3 loop spans 15 amino acids. J gave up 1 base and V 3 bases, and 5 bases lay outside the gene matches. Germline assignment: CDR1 MNHEY and CDR2 SVGAGI. For the CDR3, the DNA is TGTGCCAGCAGTTATTGGCACAGGGGCCAAGAGACCCAGTACTTC. The encoded protein is CASSYWHRGQETQYF.

In its sample, this clonotype was seen a few times. A much more abundant neighbour one base away suggests this may be a read error. The rearrangement joins TRBV12-3 or TRBV12-4 to TRBJ2-5, with TRBD1 as a possible D gene (5 bases). The J call may not be correct, given that the DNA end is closer to TRBJ2-7. The length of the CDR3 is 14 residues. This chain's CDR3 is CASSVRGVLGEQYF. CDR3 sequence (DNA): TGTGCCAGCAGTGTAAGGGGTGTGTTGGGCGAGCAGTACTTC.

The rearrangement joins TRBV18 to TRBJ1-4; D ambiguous. The CDR3 is 13 residues long. V was shortened by 5 bases and J by 2 bases, with 6 bases between the two germline ends. Germline-derived CDR1 and CDR2 are KGHSH and LQKENI. The CDR3 DNA reads as TGTGCCAGCTCAATGACTACTAATGAAAAACTGTTTTTT. It encodes CASSMTTNEKLFF. Looking up the rest from reference TRBV18 and TRBJ1-4 gives the full variable domain: NAGVMQNPRHLVRRRGQEARLRCSPMKGHSHVYWYRQLPEEGLKFMVYLQKENIIDESGMPKERFSAEFPKEGPSILRIQQVVRGDSAAYFCASSMTTNEKLFFGSGTQLSVL.

This clonotype showed up just once. The chain links TRBV7-2 to TRBJ1-6; the match to TRBD1 covers 7 bases. CDR3 length: 15 amino acids. CDR1 is SGHTA, CDR2 FQGNSA, per germline. The ends lost 0 bases at V and 9 bases at J; junction bases unmatched: 5. The CDR3 DNA sequence: TGTGCCAGCAGCTTAGCCGACAGGGTATTTTCACCCCTCCACTTT. Translation gives CASSLADRVFSPLHF.

This clonotype was counted only a few times. The chain carries TRBV20-1 and TRBJ2-7; TRBD1 matches 7 bases. The CDR3 has 14 residues. V trimming: 1 base; J trimming: 3 bases; junction bases outside the gene matches: 6. The germline V gene has CDR1 DFQATT and CDR2 SNEGSKA (reference sequence). The CDR3 DNA reads as TGCAGTGCTAGAGTTCCCCGGGACAGCTACGAGCAGTACTTC. It yields the protein CSARVPRDSYEQYF.